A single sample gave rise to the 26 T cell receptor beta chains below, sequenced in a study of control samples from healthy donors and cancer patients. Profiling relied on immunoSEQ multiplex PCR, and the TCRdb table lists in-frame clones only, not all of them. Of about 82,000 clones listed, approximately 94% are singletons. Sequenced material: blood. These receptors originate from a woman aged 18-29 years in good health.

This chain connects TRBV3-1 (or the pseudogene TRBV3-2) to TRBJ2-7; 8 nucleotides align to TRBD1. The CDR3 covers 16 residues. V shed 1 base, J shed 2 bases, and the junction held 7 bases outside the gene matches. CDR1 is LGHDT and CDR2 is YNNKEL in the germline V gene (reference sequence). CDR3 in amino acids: CASSQGRTGFPYEQYF. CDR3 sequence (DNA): TGTGCCAGCAGCCAAGGGCGGACAGGGTTTCCCTACGAGCAGTACTTC.

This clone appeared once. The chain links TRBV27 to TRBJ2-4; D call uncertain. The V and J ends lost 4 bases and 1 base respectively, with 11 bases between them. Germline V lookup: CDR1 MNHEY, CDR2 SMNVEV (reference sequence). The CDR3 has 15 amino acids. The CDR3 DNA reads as TGTGCCAGCAGTTCCTACCAATTGGCCAAAAACATTCAGTACTTC. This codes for CASSSYQLAKNIQYF.

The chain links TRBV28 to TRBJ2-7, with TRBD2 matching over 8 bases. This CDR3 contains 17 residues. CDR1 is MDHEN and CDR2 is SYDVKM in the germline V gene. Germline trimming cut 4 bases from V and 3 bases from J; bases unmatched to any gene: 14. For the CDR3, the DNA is TGTGCCAGCAGTTCCCCTAACGGTACTAGCGGCAGCTACGAGCAGTACTTC. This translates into CASSSPNGTSGSYEQYF.

The CDR3: CASSPSGSGSDTQYF. CDR3 nucleotides: TGTGCCAGCAGCCCGAGCGGGAGTGGTTCGGATACGCAGTATTTT. This chain connects TRBV5-4 to TRBJ2-3, with 8 bases identical to TRBD2. From germline, CDR1 is SGHNT and CDR2 YYREEE (reference sequence). V gave up 4 bases and J gave up 6 bases; unmatched junction bases: 10. The CDR3 runs to 15 residues.

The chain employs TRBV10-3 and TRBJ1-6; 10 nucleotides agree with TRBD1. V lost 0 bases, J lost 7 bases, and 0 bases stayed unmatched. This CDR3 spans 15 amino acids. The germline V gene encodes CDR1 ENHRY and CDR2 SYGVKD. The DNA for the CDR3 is TGTGCCATCAGTGAGTCGGGACAGGGGAATTCACCCCTCCACTTT. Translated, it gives CAISESGQGNSPLHF.

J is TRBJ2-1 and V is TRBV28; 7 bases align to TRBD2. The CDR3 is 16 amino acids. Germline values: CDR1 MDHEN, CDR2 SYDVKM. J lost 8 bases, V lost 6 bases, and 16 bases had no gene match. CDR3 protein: CASSPRGLREFYEQFF. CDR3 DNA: TGTGCCAGCAGCCCCCGTGGGTTGCGGGAGTTTTATGAGCAGTTCTTC.

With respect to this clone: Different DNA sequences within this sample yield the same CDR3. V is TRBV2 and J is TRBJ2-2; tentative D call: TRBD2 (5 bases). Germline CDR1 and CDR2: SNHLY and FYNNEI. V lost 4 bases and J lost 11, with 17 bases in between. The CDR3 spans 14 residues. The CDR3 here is CASSVVEQSGELFF. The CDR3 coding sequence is TGTGCCAGCAGTGTTGTGGAGCAGAGCGGAGAGCTGTTTTTT.

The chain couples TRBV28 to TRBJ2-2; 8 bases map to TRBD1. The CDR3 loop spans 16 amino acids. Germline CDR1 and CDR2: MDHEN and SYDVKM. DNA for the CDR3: TGTGCGAGTGGACGAACCGACAGGGGAGGAACCGGGGAGCTGTTTTTT. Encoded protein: CASGRTDRGGTGELFF.

CDR3 sequence: CASSIGQESYEQYF. The CDR3 nucleotides read TGTGCCAGCAGCATAGGACAGGAGTCCTACGAGCAGTACTTC. This chain joins TRBV9 and TRBJ2-7, with 7 bases identical to TRBD1. V trimming: 4 bases; J trimming: 1 base; junction bases outside the gene matches: 5. The length of the CDR3 is 14 residues. Germline values: CDR1 SGDLS, CDR2 YYNGEE.

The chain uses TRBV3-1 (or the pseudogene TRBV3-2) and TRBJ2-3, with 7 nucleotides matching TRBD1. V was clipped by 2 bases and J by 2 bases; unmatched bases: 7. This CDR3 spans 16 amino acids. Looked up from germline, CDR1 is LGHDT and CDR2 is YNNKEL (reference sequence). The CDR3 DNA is TGTGCCAGCAGCCAAAGGGGGCGTCTTATCACAGATACGCAGTATTTT. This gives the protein CASSQRGRLITDTQYF.

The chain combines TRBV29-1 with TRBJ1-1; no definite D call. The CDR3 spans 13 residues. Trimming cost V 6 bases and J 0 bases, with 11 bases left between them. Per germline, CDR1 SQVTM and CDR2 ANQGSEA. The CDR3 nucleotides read TGCAGCGTCAGATTCAAAATGAACACTGAAGCTTTCTTT. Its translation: CSVRFKMNTEAFF.

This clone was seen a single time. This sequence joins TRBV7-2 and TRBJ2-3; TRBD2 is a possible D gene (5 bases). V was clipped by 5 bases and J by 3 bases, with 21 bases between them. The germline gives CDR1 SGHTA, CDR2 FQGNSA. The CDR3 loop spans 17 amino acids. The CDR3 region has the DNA TGTGCCAGCAGCACATCTCCTGGAGCTCGAGGGACAGATACGCAGTATTTT. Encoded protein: CASSTSPGARGTDTQYF.

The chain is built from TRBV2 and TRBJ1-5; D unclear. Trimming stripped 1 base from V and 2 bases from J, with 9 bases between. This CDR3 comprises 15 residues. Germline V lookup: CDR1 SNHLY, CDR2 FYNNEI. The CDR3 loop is CASSEGVAGNQPQHF. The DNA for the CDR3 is TGTGCCAGCAGTGAAGGGGTAGCGGGCAATCAGCCCCAGCATTTT.

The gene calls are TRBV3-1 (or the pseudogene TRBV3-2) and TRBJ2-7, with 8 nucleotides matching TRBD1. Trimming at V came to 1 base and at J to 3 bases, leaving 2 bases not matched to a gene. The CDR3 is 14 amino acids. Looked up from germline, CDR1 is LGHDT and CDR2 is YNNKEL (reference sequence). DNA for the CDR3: TGTGCCAGCAGCCAAGGGGACAGGAACTACGAGCAGTACTTC. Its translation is CASSQGDRNYEQYF.

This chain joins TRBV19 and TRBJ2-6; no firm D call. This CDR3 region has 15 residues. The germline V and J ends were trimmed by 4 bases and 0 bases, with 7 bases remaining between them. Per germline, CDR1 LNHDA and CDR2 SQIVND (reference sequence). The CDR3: CASSKIGSGANVLTF. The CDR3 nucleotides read TGTGCCAGTAGTAAAATCGGCTCTGGGGCCAACGTCCTGACTTTC.

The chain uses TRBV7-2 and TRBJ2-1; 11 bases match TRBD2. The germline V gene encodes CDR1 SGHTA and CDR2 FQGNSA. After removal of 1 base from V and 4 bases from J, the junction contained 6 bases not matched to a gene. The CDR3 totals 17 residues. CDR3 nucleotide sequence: TGTGCCAGCAGCTTAGTTGGTACTAGCGGGAGTTACAATGAGCAGTTCTTC. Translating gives CASSLVGTSGSYNEQFF.

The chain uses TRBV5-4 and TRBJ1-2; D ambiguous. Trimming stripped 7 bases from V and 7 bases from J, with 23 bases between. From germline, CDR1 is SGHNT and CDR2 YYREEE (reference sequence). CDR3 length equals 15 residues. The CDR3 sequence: CASAWNSARRSGYTF. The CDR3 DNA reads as TGTGCCAGCGCCTGGAACTCGGCGAGAAGGAGTGGCTACACCTTC.

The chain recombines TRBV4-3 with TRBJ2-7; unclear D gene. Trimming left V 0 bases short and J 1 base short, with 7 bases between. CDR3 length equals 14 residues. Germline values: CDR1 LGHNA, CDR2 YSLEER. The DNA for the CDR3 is TGCGCCAGCAGCCAAGACCCTGGGTCCTACGAGCAGTACTTC. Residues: CASSQDPGSYEQYF.

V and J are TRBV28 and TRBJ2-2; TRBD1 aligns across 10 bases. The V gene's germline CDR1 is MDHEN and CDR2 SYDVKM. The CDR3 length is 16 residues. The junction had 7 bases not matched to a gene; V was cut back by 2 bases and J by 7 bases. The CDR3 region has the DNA TGTGCCAGCAGTTTAACAGGACAGGGGGATGGCGGGGAGCTGTTTTTT. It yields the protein CASSLTGQGDGGELFF.

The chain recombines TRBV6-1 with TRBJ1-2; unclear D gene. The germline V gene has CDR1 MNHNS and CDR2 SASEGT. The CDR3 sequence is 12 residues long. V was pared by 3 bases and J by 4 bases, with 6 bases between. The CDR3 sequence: CASSDLGYGYTF. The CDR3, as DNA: TGTGCCAGCAGTGATCTTGGCTATGGCTACACCTTC.

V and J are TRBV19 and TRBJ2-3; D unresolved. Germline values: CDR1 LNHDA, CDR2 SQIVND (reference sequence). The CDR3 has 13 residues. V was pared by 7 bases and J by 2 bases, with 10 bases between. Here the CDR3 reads CASIGQNTDTQYF. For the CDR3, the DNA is TGTGCCAGTATCGGGCAGAACACAGATACGCAGTATTTT.

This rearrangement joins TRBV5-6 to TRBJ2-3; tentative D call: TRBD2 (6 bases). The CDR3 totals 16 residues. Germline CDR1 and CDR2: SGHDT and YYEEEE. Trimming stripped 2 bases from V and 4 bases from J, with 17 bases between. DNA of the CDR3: TGTGCCAGCAGCTTCGGCCCCGGGACTTTATCAGATACGCAGTATTTT. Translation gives CASSFGPGTLSDTQYF.

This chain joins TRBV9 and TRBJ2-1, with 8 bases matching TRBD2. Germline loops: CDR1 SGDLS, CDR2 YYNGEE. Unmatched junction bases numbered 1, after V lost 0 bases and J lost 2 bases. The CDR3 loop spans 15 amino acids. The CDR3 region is CASSVVSGAYNEQFF. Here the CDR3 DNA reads TGTGCCAGCAGCGTAGTTAGCGGGGCCTACAATGAGCAGTTCTTC.

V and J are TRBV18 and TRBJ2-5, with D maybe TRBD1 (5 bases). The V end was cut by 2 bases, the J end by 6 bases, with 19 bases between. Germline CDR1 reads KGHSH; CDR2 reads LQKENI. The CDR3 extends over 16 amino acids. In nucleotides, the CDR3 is TGTGCCAGCTCACCAGCTGGCAGGGCCCCGGAGAAGACCCAGTACTTC. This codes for CASSPAGRAPEKTQYF.

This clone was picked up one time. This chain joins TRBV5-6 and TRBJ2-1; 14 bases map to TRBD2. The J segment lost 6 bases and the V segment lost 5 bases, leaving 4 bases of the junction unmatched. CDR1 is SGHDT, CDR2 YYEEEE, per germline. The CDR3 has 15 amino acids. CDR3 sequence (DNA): TGTGCCAGCAGGTCCGGGACTAGCGGGAGCAATGAGCAGTTCTTC. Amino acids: CASRSGTSGSNEQFF.

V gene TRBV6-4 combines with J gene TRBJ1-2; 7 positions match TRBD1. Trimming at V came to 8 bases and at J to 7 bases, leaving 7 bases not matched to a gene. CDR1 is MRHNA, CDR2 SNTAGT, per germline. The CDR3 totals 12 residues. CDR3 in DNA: TGTGCCAGCGCGGGACAGCTTGTTGGCTACACCTTC. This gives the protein CASAGQLVGYTF.